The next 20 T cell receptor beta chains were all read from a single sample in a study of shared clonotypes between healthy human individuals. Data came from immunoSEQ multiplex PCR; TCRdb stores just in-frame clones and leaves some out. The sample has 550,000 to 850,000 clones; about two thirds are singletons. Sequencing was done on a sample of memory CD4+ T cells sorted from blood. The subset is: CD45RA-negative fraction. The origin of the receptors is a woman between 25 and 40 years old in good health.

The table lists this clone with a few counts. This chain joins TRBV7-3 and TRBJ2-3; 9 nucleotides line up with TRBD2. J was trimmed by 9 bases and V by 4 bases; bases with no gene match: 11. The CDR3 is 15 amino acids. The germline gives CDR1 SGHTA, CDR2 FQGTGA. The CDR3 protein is CASSSLAGEVSTQYF. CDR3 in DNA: TGTGCCAGCAGCTCCTTAGCGGGAGAGGTGAGCACGCAGTATTTT.

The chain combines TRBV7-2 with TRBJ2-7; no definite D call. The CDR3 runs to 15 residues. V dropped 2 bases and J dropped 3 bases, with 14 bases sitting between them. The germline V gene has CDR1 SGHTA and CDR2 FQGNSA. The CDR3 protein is CASSLWSSRIYEQYF. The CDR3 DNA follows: TGTGCCAGCAGCTTATGGTCTAGTCGTATCTACGAGCAGTACTTC.

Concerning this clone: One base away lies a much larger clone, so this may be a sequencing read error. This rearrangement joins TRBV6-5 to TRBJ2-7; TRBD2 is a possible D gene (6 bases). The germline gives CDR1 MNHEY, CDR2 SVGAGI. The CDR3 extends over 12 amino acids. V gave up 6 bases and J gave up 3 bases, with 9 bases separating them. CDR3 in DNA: TGTGCCAGCAGGGAGGGTAACTACGAGCAGTACTTC. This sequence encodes CASREGNYEQYF.

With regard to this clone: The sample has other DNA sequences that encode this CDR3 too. CDR3 nucleotide sequence: TGCGCCAGCAGCTCCACTGCAACTAATGAAAAACTGTTTTTT. The encoded protein is CASSSTATNEKLFF. The chain employs TRBV5-1 and TRBJ1-4; D is ambiguous. CDR3 length: 14 residues. In germline, CDR1 is SGHRS, CDR2 YFSETQ. Trimming shortened V by 3 bases and J by 0 bases, and 6 bases separated the two germline ends.

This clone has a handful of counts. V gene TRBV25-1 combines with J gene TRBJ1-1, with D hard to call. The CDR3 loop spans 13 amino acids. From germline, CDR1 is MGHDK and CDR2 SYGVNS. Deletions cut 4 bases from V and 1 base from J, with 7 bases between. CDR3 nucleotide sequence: TGTGCCAGCAGTGGATTTCGGAACACTGAAGCTTTCTTT. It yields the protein CASSGFRNTEAFF. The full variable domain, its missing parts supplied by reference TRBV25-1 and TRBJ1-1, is EADIYQTPRYLVIGTGKKITLECSQTMGHDKMYWYQQDPGMELHLIHYSYGVNSTEKGDLSSESTVSRIRTEHFPLTLESARPSHTSQYLCASSGFRNTEAFFGQGTRLTVV.

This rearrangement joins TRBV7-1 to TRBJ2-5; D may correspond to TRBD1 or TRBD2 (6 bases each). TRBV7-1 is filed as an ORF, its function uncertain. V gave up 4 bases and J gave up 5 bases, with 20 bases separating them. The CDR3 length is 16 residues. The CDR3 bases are TGTGCCAGCAGCTTAGCGGTACAGGGAAGCTTGGAGACCCAGTACTTC. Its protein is CASSLAVQGSLETQYF.

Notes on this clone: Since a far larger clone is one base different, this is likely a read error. The CDR3 DNA reads TGTGCCAGCAGCCACCCCAGAAACTATGGCTACACCTTC. Translating gives CASSHPRNYGYTF. V gene TRBV4-2 combines with J gene TRBJ1-2; no clear D gene. Germline CDR1 reads LGHNA; CDR2 reads YNFKEQ. V lost 3 bases and J 2 bases, leaving 7 bases between the germline ends. The CDR3 runs 13 residues.

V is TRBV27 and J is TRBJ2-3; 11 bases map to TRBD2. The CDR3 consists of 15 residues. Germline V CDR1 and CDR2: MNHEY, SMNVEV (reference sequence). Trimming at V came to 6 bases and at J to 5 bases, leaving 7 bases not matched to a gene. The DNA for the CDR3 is TGTGCCAGCAGCCCTCTAGGACTAGCGGGAGATACGCAGTATTTT. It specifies CASSPLGLAGDTQYF.

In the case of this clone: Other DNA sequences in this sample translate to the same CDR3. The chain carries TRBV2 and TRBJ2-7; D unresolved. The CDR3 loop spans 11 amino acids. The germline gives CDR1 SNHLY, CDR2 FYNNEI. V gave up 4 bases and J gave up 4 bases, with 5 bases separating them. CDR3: CASSAVYEQYF. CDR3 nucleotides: TGTGCCAGCAGTGCAGTATACGAGCAGTACTTC.

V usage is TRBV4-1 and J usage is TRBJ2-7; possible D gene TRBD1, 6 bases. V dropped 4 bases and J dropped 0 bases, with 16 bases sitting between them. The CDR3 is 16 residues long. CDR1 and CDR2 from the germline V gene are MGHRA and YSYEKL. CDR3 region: CASSPGTGTSSYEQYF. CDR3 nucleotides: TGCGCCAGCAGCCCGGGTACAGGGACGAGCTCCTACGAGCAGTACTTC.

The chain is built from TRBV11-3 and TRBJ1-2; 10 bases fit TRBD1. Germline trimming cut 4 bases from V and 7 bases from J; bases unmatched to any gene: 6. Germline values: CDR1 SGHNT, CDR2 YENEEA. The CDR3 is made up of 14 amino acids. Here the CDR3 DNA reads TGTGCCAGCAGCTGGGACAGGGGCGAGAGTGGCTACACCTTC. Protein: CASSWDRGESGYTF.

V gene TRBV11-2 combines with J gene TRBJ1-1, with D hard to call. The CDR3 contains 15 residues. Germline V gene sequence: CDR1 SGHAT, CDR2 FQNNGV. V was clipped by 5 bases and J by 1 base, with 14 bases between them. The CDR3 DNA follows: TGTGCCAGCAGCCCCACTGATAGGGCGAACACTGAAGCTTTCTTT. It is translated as CASSPTDRANTEAFF.

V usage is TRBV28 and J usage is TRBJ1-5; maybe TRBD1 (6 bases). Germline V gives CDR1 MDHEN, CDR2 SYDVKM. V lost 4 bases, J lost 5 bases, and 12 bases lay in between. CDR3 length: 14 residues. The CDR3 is CASSYRTEHQPQHF. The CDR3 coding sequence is TGTGCCAGCAGTTATAGGACAGAGCATCAGCCCCAGCATTTT.

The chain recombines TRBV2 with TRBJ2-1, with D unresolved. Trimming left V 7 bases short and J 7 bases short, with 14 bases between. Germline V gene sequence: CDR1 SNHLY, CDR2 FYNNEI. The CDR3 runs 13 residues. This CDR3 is CASNFGRSNEQFF. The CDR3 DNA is TGTGCCAGCAACTTTGGACGGTCGAATGAGCAGTTCTTC.

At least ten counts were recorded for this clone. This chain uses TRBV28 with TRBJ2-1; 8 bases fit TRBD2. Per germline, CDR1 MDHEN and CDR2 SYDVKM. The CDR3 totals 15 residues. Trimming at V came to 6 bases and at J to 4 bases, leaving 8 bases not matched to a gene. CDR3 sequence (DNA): TGTGCCAGCAGACCACGGGGACTAGAGTACAATGAGCAGTTCTTC. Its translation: CASRPRGLEYNEQFF.

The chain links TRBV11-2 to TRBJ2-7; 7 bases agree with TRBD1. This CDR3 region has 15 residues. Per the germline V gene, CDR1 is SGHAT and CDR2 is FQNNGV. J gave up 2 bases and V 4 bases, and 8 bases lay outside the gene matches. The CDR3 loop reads CASSSIQGTTYEQYF. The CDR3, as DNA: TGTGCCAGCAGCTCGATACAGGGGACCACCTACGAGCAGTACTTC.

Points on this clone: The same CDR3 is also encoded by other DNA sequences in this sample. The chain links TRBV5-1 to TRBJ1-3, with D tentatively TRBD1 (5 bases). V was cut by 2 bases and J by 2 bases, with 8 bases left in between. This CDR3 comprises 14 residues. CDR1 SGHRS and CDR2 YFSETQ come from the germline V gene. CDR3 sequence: CASSLGTAGNTIYF. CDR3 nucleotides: TGCGCCAGCAGCTTAGGGACGGCTGGAAACACCATATATTTT.

This CDR3 reads CASSQDRTPTTNEKLFF. Written as DNA, the CDR3 is TGTGCCAGCAGTCAGGACAGGACTCCTACAACTAATGAAAAACTGTTTTTT. The V call is TRBV28, the J call TRBJ1-4, with 7 bases matching TRBD1. This CDR3 is built from 17 residues. CDR1 is MDHEN and CDR2 is SYDVKM in the germline V gene. V was clipped by 5 bases and J by 0 bases; unmatched bases: 9.

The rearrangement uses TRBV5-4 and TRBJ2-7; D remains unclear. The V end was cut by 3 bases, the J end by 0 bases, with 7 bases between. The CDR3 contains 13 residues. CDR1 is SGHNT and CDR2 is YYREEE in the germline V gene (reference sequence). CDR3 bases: TGTGCCAGCAGCTCCACCCTCTCCTACGAGCAGTACTTC. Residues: CASSSTLSYEQYF.

The CDR3 DNA follows: TGTGCCAGCAGTCCGTCCTTCTCTGGGGCCAACGTCCTGACTTTC. Translated, it gives CASSPSFSGANVLTF. The chain couples TRBV6-5 to TRBJ2-6, with D unclear. Trimming took 5 bases from V and 0 from J, leaving 8 bases between them. The CDR3 runs 15 residues. Per the germline V gene, CDR1 is MNHEY and CDR2 is SVGAGI.